A single sample gave rise to the 10 T cell receptor beta chains below, sequenced in a study of CD8 T cells in Susac syndrome (dated by TCRdb to the late 2010s). The library came from the immunoSEQ multiplex PCR assay. RNA was extracted using the RNeasy kit, and about 0.45 to 1 microgram was reverse transcribed with random hexamers. Starting from the raw public reads, TCRdb applied fastp trimming at Q25, assembled clones with MiXCR and retained in-frame beta chains. When rows share a CDR3 protein, they turn into one entry using the most common DNA and genes. The sample profile shows about 130,000 distinct CDR3 sequences; about 94% of them were found once. The ten largest make up approximately 0.12% of the sample. The sequencing sample was made of CD4+ T cells from PBMCs. The receptor set was obtained from a human donor with multiple sclerosis.

This chain joins TRBV2 and TRBJ1-2, with D unresolved. The length of the CDR3 is 13 residues. V was trimmed by 0 bases and J by 1 base, leaving 3 bases between them. Germline loops: CDR1 SNHLY, CDR2 FYNNEI. Written as DNA, the CDR3 is TGTGCCAGCAGTGAAGCTAATAACTATGGCTACACCTTC. Translation: CASSEANNYGYTF.

The J gene is TRBJ1-2, the V gene TRBV30; D gene ambiguous. CDR3 length: 14 residues. Trimming took off 0 bases at V and 4 bases at J, with 12 bases between the two ends. The germline CDR1 and CDR2 sequences are GTSNPN and SVGIG (reference sequence). The CDR3 spells CAWSVVSRRYGYTF. The CDR3 DNA is TGTGCCTGGAGTGTAGTCTCGAGGCGCTATGGCTACACCTTC.

The CDR3 reads CATSSGRNEQFF. The DNA for the CDR3 is TGTGCCACCTCTAGCGGGAGGAATGAGCAGTTCTTC. This chain connects TRBV7-2 to TRBJ2-1, with 11 bases identical to TRBD2. Losses at the gene ends were 10 bases for V and 7 bases for J; bases not matched to a gene: 3. The CDR3 sequence is 12 residues long. CDR1 is SGHTA and CDR2 is FQGNSA in the germline V gene.

The genes are TRBV7-9 and TRBJ1-5; TRBD1 matches at 8 bases. The CDR3 is 15 amino acids. Trimming at V came to 5 bases and at J to 7 bases, leaving 10 bases not matched to a gene. Germline loops: CDR1 SEHNR, CDR2 FQNEAQ (reference sequence). The DNA for the CDR3 is TGTGCCAGCAGCGCATCCGGGACAGGTGCACAGCCCCAGCATTTT. Residues: CASSASGTGAQPQHF.

The V and J genes are TRBV15 and TRBJ2-5; D is unclear. The CDR3 contains 15 residues. With 3 bases removed from V and 0 bases from J, the gap between germline ends came to 11 bases. Germline-derived CDR1 and CDR2 are LNHNV and YYDKDF (reference sequence). The CDR3 sequence: CATSRRTLNQETQYF. CDR3 DNA: TGTGCCACCAGCAGGCGGACCCTCAACCAAGAGACCCAGTACTTC.

J is TRBJ1-1 and V is TRBV25-1; 7 nucleotides match TRBD1. Germline CDR1 MGHDK, CDR2 SYGVNS. This CDR3 is 14 amino acids long. V dropped 4 bases and J dropped 1; count of bases not matched to a gene: 3. For the CDR3, the DNA is TGTGCCAGCAGTGGGACAGGCCGGAACACTGAAGCTTTCTTT. This codes for CASSGTGRNTEAFF.

This clonotype occurred a few times. J is TRBJ1-1 and V is TRBV27; D perhaps matches TRBD1 (5 bases). Germline V CDR1 and CDR2: MNHEY, SMNVEV (reference sequence). Trimming removed 6 bases from V and 5 bases from J, with 13 bases in between. The CDR3 is 13 residues long. CDR3 protein: CASSQGVGTEAFF. CDR3 nucleotides: TGTGCCAGCAGCCAAGGGGTTGGGACTGAAGCTTTCTTT.

This chain joins TRBV5-4 and TRBJ2-5, with 11 bases aligning to TRBD1. Unmatched junction bases numbered 4, after V lost 4 bases and J lost 5 bases. Germline assignment: CDR1 SGHNT and CDR2 YYREEE (reference sequence). The CDR3 runs to 14 residues. CDR3 nucleotides: TGTGCCAGCAGCCGGGACAGGGGGACGGAGACCCAGTACTTC. Translated, it gives CASSRDRGTETQYF.

This chain joins TRBV10-1 and TRBJ2-2, with 9 bases identical to TRBD1. CDR3 size: 15 residues. Germline V gene data show CDR1 as WNHNN and CDR2 as SYGVQD (reference sequence). Trimming took 5 bases from V and 2 from J; bases not matched to a gene: 3. CDR3 DNA: TGCGCCAGCAGTAAAACAGGGGGCAACACCGGGGAGCTGTTTTTT. Translated, it gives CASSKTGGNTGELFF.

V and J are TRBV7-3 and TRBJ2-5; D is possibly TRBD1 or TRBD2 (6 bases each). Germline V gene sequence: CDR1 SGHTA, CDR2 FQGTGA. The V and J ends lost 1 base and 3 bases respectively, with 9 bases between them. The CDR3 spans 14 residues. CDR3 loop: CASSLRGAEETQYF. The CDR3 DNA reads as TGTGCCAGCAGCTTAAGGGGGGCAGAAGAGACCCAGTACTTC.